Each of the 25 T cell receptor beta chains below was sequenced from the same sample in a study of response to subunit inactivated influenza vaccine. TCRdb passed the RT-PCR reads through MiXCR, listing each CDR3 protein once. The sample lists around 190,000 distinct CDR3 sequences; 7.5% to 10% were seen once. Sequences were derived from non-naive T cells sorted from PBMCs, sampled on the day of vaccination. The receptors were sampled from a man aged 45-65 years who received an inactivated influenza vaccine.

Relative to its sample, this clonotype is medium-sized. V is TRBV7-2 and J is TRBJ2-3, with 9 bases identical to TRBD2. Germline V lookup: CDR1 SGHTA, CDR2 FQGNSA. The CDR3 contains 15 residues. Trimming took 5 bases from V and 4 from J; bases not matched to a gene: 7. The chain's CDR3 is CASSMRGGSSDTQYF. The CDR3 nucleotides read TGTGCCAGCAGCATGCGGGGGGGCAGCTCAGATACGCAGTATTTT.

This clonotype showed up many times. The chain carries TRBV9 and TRBJ2-1; D is tentatively TRBD1 or TRBD2 (5 bases each). Germline V gene sequence: CDR1 SGDLS, CDR2 YYNGEE. V was cut by 3 bases and J by 0 bases, with 10 bases left in between. The CDR3 has 15 amino acids. For the CDR3, the DNA is TGTGCCAGCAGCGCTGGGACCCTCTCCTACAATGAGCAGTTCTTC. Its translation is CASSAGTLSYNEQFF.

This clonotype was detected a few times. The rearrangement joins TRBV24-1 to TRBJ2-3; D is unclear. The CDR3 extends over 15 amino acids. V gave up 4 bases and J gave up 0 bases, with 10 bases separating them. Germline-derived CDR1 and CDR2 are KGHDR and SFDVKD. CDR3 coding DNA: TGTGCCACCAGTGACGCGAGGTCTAGCACAGATACGCAGTATTTT. This sequence encodes CATSDARSSTDTQYF.

In its sample, this clonotype was seen a few times. The V call is TRBV27, the J call TRBJ1-1; the match to TRBD1 covers 8 bases. The CDR3 runs 15 residues. J lost 7 bases, V lost 7 bases, and 14 bases had no gene match. CDR1 is MNHEY and CDR2 is SMNVEV in the germline V gene (reference sequence). The DNA for the CDR3 is TGTGCCAGCACCAGGCAGCAGGGGGCAGTTGGTGAAGCTTTCTTT. Its translation: CASTRQQGAVGEAFF.

The sample holds many counts of this clonotype. The chain uses TRBV5-1 and TRBJ2-1; unclear D gene. The CDR3 has 16 residues. The germline gives CDR1 SGHRS, CDR2 YFSETQ. The ends were cut back, 0 bases at V and 0 bases at J, with 10 bases in the middle. CDR3 sequence reads: CASSLGGRSSYNEQFF. CDR3 nucleotide sequence: TGCGCCAGCAGCTTGGGCGGTAGGAGCTCCTACAATGAGCAGTTCTTC.

J is TRBJ1-2 and V is TRBV29-1, with D perhaps TRBD1 (5 bases). Germline V gives CDR1 SQVTM, CDR2 ANQGSEA. This CDR3 is built from 13 residues. Trimming cost V 3 bases and J 4 bases, with 12 bases left between them. CDR3 bases: TGCAGCGTTGACGACCCGGGGGGCTATGGCTACACCTTC. It is translated as CSVDDPGGYGYTF.

The table lists this clonotype with a few counts. The chain couples TRBV6-1 to TRBJ2-1, with 7 bases that match TRBD2. Trimming took 8 bases from V and 2 from J; bases not matched to a gene: 3. The germline gives CDR1 MNHNS, CDR2 SASEGT. CDR3 length: 13 amino acids. In DNA form, the CDR3 reads TGTGCCAGCCAAGCGGGGCCCTACAATGAGCAGTTCTTC. This encodes CASQAGPYNEQFF.

The V and J genes are TRBV18 and TRBJ2-7; D is tentatively TRBD1 or TRBD2 (5 bases each). The CDR3 spans 14 residues. Germline assignment: CDR1 KGHSH and CDR2 LQKENI. Deletions cut 1 base from V and 3 bases from J, with 10 bases between. The CDR3 DNA follows: TGTGCCAGCTCACCACGGGACGGACTCTACGAGCAGTACTTC. It specifies CASSPRDGLYEQYF.

This clonotype occurred a few times. The V call is TRBV27, the J call TRBJ2-1; D unclear. CDR1 is MNHEY, CDR2 SMNVEV, per germline (reference sequence). V was clipped by 2 bases and J by 6 bases, with 17 bases between them. This CDR3 region has 16 residues. The CDR3 region has the DNA TGTGCCAGCAGTTTAAGACGGCCGACTGATGGCAATGAGCAGTTCTTC. This gives the protein CASSLRRPTDGNEQFF.

This clonotype was counted between two and nine times. V and J are TRBV12-5 and TRBJ2-2, with TRBD2 as a possible D gene (5 bases). Deletions cut 5 bases from V and 6 bases from J, with 19 bases between. Germline CDR1 is LGHNT and CDR2 is FRNRAP. CDR3 length: 16 amino acids. CDR3 in amino acids: CASGPIGLATAGELFF. CDR3 bases: TGTGCTAGTGGTCCCATAGGTCTAGCTACCGCCGGGGAGCTGTTTTTT. Full variable domain (missing parts from reference TRBV12-5 and TRBJ2-2): DARVTQTPRHKVTEMGQEVTMRCQPILGHNTVFWYRQTMMQGLELLAYFRNRAPLDDSGMPKDRFSAEMPDATLATLKIQPSEPRDSAVYFCASGPIGLATAGELFFGEGSRLTVL.

The rearrangement uses TRBV9 and TRBJ2-7; no definite D call. CDR3 length: 14 amino acids. Germline V lookup: CDR1 SGDLS, CDR2 YYNGEE. Trimming took 2 bases from V and 3 from J, leaving 12 bases between them. This CDR3 is CASSVSSDSYEQYF. The CDR3 DNA reads TGTGCCAGCAGCGTCAGTTCCGATAGCTACGAGCAGTACTTC.

This clonotype has just a few counts. The chain has TRBV20-1 and TRBJ2-7; TRBD2 might be the D (5 bases). Looked up from germline, CDR1 is DFQATT and CDR2 is SNEGSKA (reference sequence). V was pared by 0 bases and J by 1 base, with 13 bases between. The CDR3 extends over 15 amino acids. The CDR3 protein is CSARDYRGRSYEQYF. In DNA, the CDR3 is TGCAGTGCTAGAGATTACCGGGGAAGGTCCTACGAGCAGTACTTC.

The gene calls are TRBV19 and TRBJ2-5, with D tentatively TRBD1 or TRBD2 (5 bases each). The length of the CDR3 is 15 residues. Germline CDR1 LNHDA, CDR2 SQIVND (reference sequence). V lost 5 bases to trimming and J lost 2 bases, with 15 bases between them. The CDR3 sequence is CASSPQGSGQETQYF. CDR3 in DNA: TGTGCCAGTAGTCCCCAGGGAAGCGGACAAGAGACCCAGTACTTC.

This clonotype was picked up a small number of times. This chain connects TRBV5-6 to TRBJ2-7, with D perhaps TRBD2 (6 bases). This CDR3 has 16 amino acids. Trimming shortened V by 0 bases and J by 3 bases, and 16 bases separated the two germline ends. In germline, CDR1 is SGHDT, CDR2 YYEEEE. The CDR3 sequence: CASSLGGVRQSYEQYF. Written as DNA, the CDR3 is TGTGCCAGCAGCTTGGGGGGGGTGAGACAGAGCTACGAGCAGTACTTC.

The rearrangement uses TRBV30 and TRBJ2-1; D call uncertain. Germline CDR1 GTSNPN, CDR2 SVGIG (reference sequence). V was clipped by 2 bases and J by 9 bases, with 8 bases between them. This CDR3 has 11 residues. This CDR3 reads CAWSSKAEQFF. In DNA form, the CDR3 reads TGTGCCTGGAGTTCAAAGGCTGAGCAGTTCTTC.

This clonotype appeared a few times. The rearrangement joins TRBV5-1 to TRBJ1-3; TRBD1 is a possible D gene (6 bases). Germline CDR1 and CDR2: SGHRS and YFSETQ. Trimming left V 2 bases short and J 4 bases short, with 10 bases between. The CDR3 extends over 14 amino acids. CDR3 in DNA: TGCGCCAGCAGCTTAGGACAGTACGGAAACACCATATATTTT. Translated: CASSLGQYGNTIYF.

The gene calls are TRBV2 and TRBJ2-7; D possibly corresponds to TRBD2 (6 bases). The V and J ends lost 6 bases and 5 bases respectively, with 17 bases between them. The CDR3 runs to 14 residues. The germline gives CDR1 SNHLY, CDR2 FYNNEI. Written as DNA, the CDR3 is TGTGCCAGCAGGCGGGGCTTGAGCACCCACGAGCAGTACTTC. This translates into CASRRGLSTHEQYF.

The chain uses TRBV14 and TRBJ2-2; 7 positions match TRBD1. V lost 2 bases, J lost 5 bases, and 8 bases stayed unmatched. CDR1 is SGHDN and CDR2 is FVKESK in the germline V gene. This CDR3 region has 16 residues. CDR3 sequence: CASSQSRTGGTGELFF. The CDR3 coding sequence is TGTGCCAGCAGCCAAAGCCGGACAGGTGGGACCGGGGAGCTGTTTTTT. The entire variable domain, with the rest obtained from reference TRBV14 and TRBJ2-2, is as follows: EAGVTQFPSHSVIEKGQTVTLRCDPISGHDNLYWYRRVMGKEIKFLLHFVKESKQDESGMPNNRFLAERTGGTYSTLKVQPAELEDSGVYFCASSQSRTGGTGELFFGEGSRLTVL.

This clonotype has just a few counts. This chain links TRBV7-8 with TRBJ1-6, with D unresolved. Germline V gene sequence: CDR1 SGHVS, CDR2 FQNEAQ. The CDR3 consists of 17 residues. Trimming pared 2 bases from V and 7 bases from J, leaving 18 bases between. The DNA for the CDR3 is TGTGCCAGCAGCTTATATCACGGGCCGGGGAAAAATTCACCCCTCCACTTT. It specifies CASSLYHGPGKNSPLHF. The full variable domain, with the rest looked up from reference TRBV7-8 and TRBJ1-6, is GAGVSQSPRYKVAKRGQDVALRCDPISGHVSLFWYQQALGQGPEFLTYFQNEAQLDKSGLPSDRFFAERPEGSVSTLKIQRTQQEDSAVYLCASSLYHGPGKNSPLHFGNGTRLTVT.

This clonotype was counted at least ten times. V is TRBV19 and J is TRBJ2-1, with 9 bases that match TRBD1. Germline CDR1 reads LNHDA; CDR2 reads SQIVND (reference sequence). This CDR3 spans 16 amino acids. With V trimmed by 5 bases and J by 3 bases, 8 bases remained unmatched. The CDR3: CASSPTGTGHYNEQFF. In DNA, the CDR3 is TGTGCCAGTAGTCCGACCGGGACAGGGCACTACAATGAGCAGTTCTTC.

The chain has TRBV30 and TRBJ2-3, with D possibly TRBD2 on 5 matching bases. Germline V gene data show CDR1 as GTSNPN and CDR2 as SVGIG (reference sequence). The CDR3 loop spans 16 amino acids. The V gene lost 4 bases and the J gene lost 0 bases, with 17 bases spanning the gap. Written as DNA, the CDR3 is TGTGCCTGGACCCTCGGACTGGCTCCTAGCACAGATACGCAGTATTTT. Encoded protein: CAWTLGLAPSTDTQYF.

This clonotype was counted many times. This sequence joins TRBV6-7 and TRBJ1-5; D is unclear. TRBV6-7 is an ORF, and what it does is uncertain. This CDR3 spans 18 amino acids. Trimming took off 4 bases at V and 2 bases at J, with 21 bases between the two ends. CDR3 DNA: TGTGCCAGCAGTTCCTATTCAACTATAGACGGGGGCAATCAGCCCCAGCATTTT. Translated: CASSSYSTIDGGNQPQHF.

The sample holds a few counts of this clonotype. DNA of the CDR3: TGTGCCAGCAGCCAAGATTTTCCGGGGGCGAGCTCCTACAATGAGCAGTTCTTC. Translation gives CASSQDFPGASSYNEQFF. V usage is TRBV3-1 and J usage is TRBJ2-1; D could derive from TRBD1 or TRBD2 (6 bases each). The CDR3 has 18 residues. The V gene's germline CDR1 is LGHDT and CDR2 YNNKEL (reference sequence). Trimming removed 0 bases from V and 0 bases from J, with 15 bases in between.

The table lists this clonotype with a few counts. V and J are TRBV29-1 and TRBJ2-1; 7 bases are shared with TRBD2. Trimming took 3 bases from V and 9 from J; bases not matched to a gene: 11. The CDR3 covers 14 residues. Germline CDR1 and CDR2: SQVTM and ANQGSEA. CDR3: CSVDESGVAGEQFF. The CDR3 nucleotides read TGCAGCGTTGACGAGTCGGGAGTAGCGGGTGAGCAGTTCTTC.

This clonotype has at least ten counts. The chain recombines TRBV29-1 with TRBJ1-2; the D gene is possibly TRBD1 (6 bases). CDR1 SQVTM and CDR2 ANQGSEA come from the germline V gene. The length of the CDR3 is 14 residues. V was shortened by 4 bases and J by 5 bases, with 17 bases between the two germline ends. CDR3 DNA sequence: TGCAGCGTTGGGCGACAGGCGGCGTGGTATGGCTACACCTTC. Protein sequence: CSVGRQAAWYGYTF.